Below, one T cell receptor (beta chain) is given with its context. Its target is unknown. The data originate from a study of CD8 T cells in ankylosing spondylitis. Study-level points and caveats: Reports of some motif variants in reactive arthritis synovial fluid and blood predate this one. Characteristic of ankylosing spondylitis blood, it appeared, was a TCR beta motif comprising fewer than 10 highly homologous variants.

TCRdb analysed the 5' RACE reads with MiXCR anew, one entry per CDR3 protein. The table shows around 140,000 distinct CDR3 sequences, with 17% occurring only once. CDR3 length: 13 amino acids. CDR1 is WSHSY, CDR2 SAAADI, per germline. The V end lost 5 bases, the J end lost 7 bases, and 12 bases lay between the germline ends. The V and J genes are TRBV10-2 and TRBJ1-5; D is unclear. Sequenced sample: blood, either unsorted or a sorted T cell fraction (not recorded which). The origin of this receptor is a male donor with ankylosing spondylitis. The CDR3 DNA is TGCGCCAGCAGTCCCCCTGGACTGCAGCCCCAGCATTTT. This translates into CASSPPGLQPQHF.